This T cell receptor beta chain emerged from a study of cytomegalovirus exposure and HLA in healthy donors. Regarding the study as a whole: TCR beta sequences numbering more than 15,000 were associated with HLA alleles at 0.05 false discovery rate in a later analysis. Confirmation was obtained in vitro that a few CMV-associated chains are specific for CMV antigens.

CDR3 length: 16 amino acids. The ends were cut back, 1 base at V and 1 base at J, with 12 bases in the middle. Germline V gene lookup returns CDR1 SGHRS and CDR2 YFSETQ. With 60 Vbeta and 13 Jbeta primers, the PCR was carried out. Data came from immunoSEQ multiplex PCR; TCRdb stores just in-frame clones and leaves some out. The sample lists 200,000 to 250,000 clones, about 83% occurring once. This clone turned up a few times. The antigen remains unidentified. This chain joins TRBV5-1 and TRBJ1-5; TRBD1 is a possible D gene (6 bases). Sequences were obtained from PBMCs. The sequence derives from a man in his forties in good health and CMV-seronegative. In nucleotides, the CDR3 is TGCGCCAGCAGCTTGACAGGGCCCATGAGCAATCAGCCCCAGCATTTT. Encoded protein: CASSLTGPMSNQPQHF.